The clone carrying this T cell receptor (beta chain) showed up many times. This specimen comes from a study of molecular identifiers for immune sequencing clone quantification. Study summary: Across replicate runs, RNA obtained from approximately 22,000 or 94,000 naive CD8 cells was divided into five, with four undergoing sequencing.

Germline CDR1 and CDR2: SEHNR and FQNEAQ (reference sequence). The CDR3 covers 16 residues. The V end lost 5 bases, the J end lost 3 bases, and 20 bases lay between the germline ends. MiXCR, run by TCRdb on the PCR reads, gives a single entry per CDR3 protein. The data hold 460,000 or so distinct CDR3 sequences, with roughly 24% observed a single time. Material: naive CD8+ T cells from blood, with Jurkat cell RNA spiked in. Stated subset: FACS-sorted CD8+CD4-CCR7+CD45RA+ naive T cells. This chain links TRBV7-9 with TRBJ2-7, with D tentatively TRBD1 (6 bases). This receptor was identified in a human donor in good health. Some libraries in this study had Jurkat cell RNA spiked in. CDR3 nucleotides: TGTGCCAGCAGCCTGTCGACAGGTCAAATGCTCTACGAGCAGTACTTC. Its translation: CASSLSTGQMLYEQYF.